The rows below give T cell receptor beta chains drawn from one sample of a study of cytomegalovirus exposure and HLA in healthy donors. Repertoires were generated with immunoSEQ multiplex PCR, while TCRdb's copy carries only in-frame clones and drops some. The sample carries approximately 140,000 clones, about three quarters recorded once. The sequenced material came from PBMCs. These receptors originate from a man aged 40-55 years in good health and CMV-seropositive. CDR3s include the opening cysteine and the closing phenylalanine or tryptophan. Each record gives: D gene, CDR3 length, V gene, CDR3 protein. A D gene is named only where the DNA matches it firmly.

- | 15 | TRBV5-5 | CASMEMAQLNEKLFF
TRBD1 | 16 | TRBV19 | CASSIGQGRSTDTQYF
TRBD2 | 15 | TRBV4-1 | CASSQGTSGTYEQYF
TRBD2 | 16 | TRBV7-9 | CASSARGTSGYNEQFF
- | 12 | TRBV10-3 | CAISEDQADYTF
TRBD1 | 13 | TRBV5-4 | CASSLGQGVGYTF
- | 16 | TRBV4-1 | CASSQVVSASSYEQYF
TRBD1 | 15 | TRBV28 | CASSLRGPLGQPQHF
TRBD2 | 16 | TRBV5-1 | CASSLVRREDSYEQYF
TRBD2 | 15 | TRBV28 | CASTLGLAGGNEQFF
TRBD2 | 14 | TRBV7-2 | CASSSSGSADTQYF
TRBD1 | 15 | TRBV4-3 | CASSQLTGTAYEQYF
- | 15 | TRBV5-1 | CASSRWGTQNTEAFF
- | 17 | TRBV7-2 | CASSLRLAGLAGEKLFF
TRBD1 | 16 | TRBV11-3 | CASSLAGGWSTGELFF
TRBD1 | 14 | TRBV7-2 | CASRKTGSNQPQHF
TRBD1 | 13 | TRBV30 | CAWSGGQGYGYTF
- | 13 | TRBV28 | CATSGQLGQPQHF
- | 14 | TRBV28 | CASSVIYRNSPLHF
TRBD1 | 17 | TRBV27 | CASSWTGTPRIIYEQYF
- | 13 | TRBV5-1 | CASSRGLTGEQYF
- | 13 | TRBV11-3 | CASEWLARNEQFF
TRBD1 | 15 | TRBV28 | CASRLGGQGIAEAFF
- | 17 | TRBV6-1 | CASSERQGGGSTGELFF